The rows below give T cell receptor beta chains drawn from one sample of a study of OX40 agonist ivuxolimab in advanced cancers. Method: immunoSEQ multiplex PCR; TCRdb's copy keeps in-frame clones and lacks some. The sample yields around 67,000 clones, 70% to 90% seen once. Sequences were derived from CD4+ or CD8+ T cells sorted from blood, sampled in a trial of the OX40 agonist ivuxolimab. These receptor sequences come from an adult with an advanced solid tumor such as melanoma, head and neck, liver or kidney cancer. The CDR3 runs from the conserved cysteine through the conserved F or W. A D gene is named only where the DNA matches it firmly. Rows may omit the clone size; those that give it use once, few, many or a size class.

TRBV11-2	NA	TRBJ2-6	NA	TGTGCCAGCAGCTTCCTTCCCGGGCAAGGGCCACCTGGGGCCAACGTCCTGACTTTC	CASSFLPGQGPPGANVLTF
TRBV13	NA	TRBJ1-2	NA	TGTGCCAGCAGCAGAGGGACAACGAGGGACTATGGCTACACCTTC	CASSRGTTRDYGYTF
TRBV6-5	NA	TRBJ1-2	NA	TGTGCCAGCAGTTACTCGAATACCTATGGCTACACCTTC	CASSYSNTYGYTF
TRBV6-5	NA	TRBJ2-7	TRBD1	TGTGCCAGCGGGGAACAGGGGGCCTACGAGCAGTACTTC	CASGEQGAYEQYF
TRBV14	NA	TRBJ2-2	NA	TGTGCCAGCAGCCAACACAAGGGGGCGAACACCGGGGAGCTGTTTTTT	CASSQHKGANTGELFF
TRBV5-4	NA	TRBJ2-5	NA	TGTGCCAGCAGCTTCAGGGCCCAAGAGACCCAGTACTTC	CASSFRAQETQYF
TRBV4-2	NA	TRBJ2-2	NA	TGTGCCAGCAGCCCCGGACGTTTTCCCGGGGAGCTGTTTTTT	CASSPGRFPGELFF
TRBV28	NA	TRBJ2-3	TRBD2	TGTGCCAGCAGTTTGGGGCAGGGAGGGCCAGATACGCAGTATTTT	CASSLGQGGPDTQYF
TRBV7-2	NA	TRBJ2-3	TRBD2	TGTGCCAGCAGCTTAGTTAGCGGGGACACAGATACGCAGTATTTT	CASSLVSGDTDTQYF
TRBV5-5	once	TRBJ2-7	NA	TGTGCCAGCAGCTTGGCCCTGTCGGCCTCCTACGAGCAGTACTTC	CASSLALSASYEQYF
TRBV5-4	NA	TRBJ2-3	TRBD2	TGTGCCAGCAGCGTAGCGGGGCTCACAGATACGCAGTATTTT	CASSVAGLTDTQYF
TRBV7-2	NA	TRBJ1-1	NA	TGTGCCAGCAGCTTAAGGGACAAACCTGAAGCTTTCTTT	CASSLRDKPEAFF
TRBV7-9	NA	TRBJ2-1	TRBD1	TGTGCCAGCAGCTTAGCGCTCGGGGACAGGGTCTACAATGAGCAGTTCTTC	CASSLALGDRVYNEQFF
TRBV10-3	NA	TRBJ1-1	TRBD1	TGTGCCATCAGTCAGGACAGGGGGAACACTGAAGCTTTCTTT	CAISQDRGNTEAFF
TRBV6-6	NA	TRBJ1-3	TRBD1	TGTGCCAGCAGCCAACGGGGACAGGGAGGGGACACCATATATTTT	CASSQRGQGGDTIYF
TRBV18	NA	TRBJ1-5	NA	TGTGCCAGCTTCTCGGACAGAGCCGAGGGGCCCCAGCATTTT	CASFSDRAEGPQHF
TRBV2	NA	TRBJ2-4	NA	TGTGCCAGCAGTGAATTTGTGACACTAGCCAAAAACATTCAGTACTTC	CASSEFVTLAKNIQYF
TRBV9	medium-sized	TRBJ1-5	NA	TGTGCCAGCAGCGTAGAGGGGTCAGGGAGTCAGCCCCAGCATTTT	CASSVEGSGSQPQHF
TRBV28	NA	TRBJ2-1	NA	TGTGCCAGCAGACCTGCCGGACCTTACAATGAGCAGTTCTTC	CASRPAGPYNEQFF
TRBV9	once	TRBJ2-5	NA	TGTGCCAGCAGCGTAATGAGTCAAGAGACCCAGTACTTC	CASSVMSQETQYF
TRBV28	NA	TRBJ1-1	NA	TGTGCCAGCACTATGATGCGGACTAACACTGAAGCTTTCTTT	CASTMMRTNTEAFF
TRBV10-3	NA	TRBJ2-1	NA	TGTGCCATCAGTGATGGCTTAAACTACAATGAGCAGTTCTTC	CAISDGLNYNEQFF
TRBV5-4	NA	TRBJ2-5	TRBD1	TGTGCCAGCAGCCCGGACAGGCAAGAGACCCAGTACTTC	CASSPDRQETQYF
TRBV19	NA	TRBJ2-3	TRBD2	TGTGCCAGTGGTGGAGCGGGGGGGCCTCGGTTCTCTAGTGATACGCAGTATTTT	CASGGAGGPRFSSDTQYF
TRBV28	NA	TRBJ1-2	NA	TGTGCCAGCAGTTATAACAGGGAGTATGGCTACACCTTC	CASSYNREYGYTF
TRBV4-3	NA	TRBJ2-5	NA	TGCGCCAGCAGCCAAGAGTGGGGTGAGGGGCAAGAGACCCAGTACTTC	CASSQEWGEGQETQYF
TRBV28	NA	TRBJ2-1	NA	TGTGCCAGCAGTTCCGGAGGGGGCCTTCGACAGGGAGGGTTACTTGAGCAGTTCTTC	CASSSGGGLRQGGLLEQFF
TRBV5-6	NA	TRBJ2-1	NA	TGTGCCAGCAGCTTGGTAGTCCTAGAGGAGCAGTTCTTC	CASSLVVLEEQFF
TRBV28	NA	TRBJ2-1	NA	TGTGCCAGCAGGGCTTACAATGAGCAGTTCTTC	CASRAYNEQFF
TRBV5-8	NA	TRBJ2-2	TRBD2	TGTGCCAGCAGCTTGGGACTAGCGGAACTTAACACCGGGGAGCTGTTTTTT	CASSLGLAELNTGELFF
TRBV9	NA	TRBJ2-5	TRBD2	TGTGCCAGCAGCGTAGCGGAACTAGCGGGAGGAGAGACCCAGTACTTC	CASSVAELAGGETQYF
TRBV6-1	few	TRBJ1-2	NA	TGTGCCAGCAGGGGCGGCACGTGGGATAACTATGGCTACACCTTC	CASRGGTWDNYGYTF
TRBV6-5	NA	TRBJ2-7	TRBD2	TGTGCCAGCAGGGCGGGAGGGCGCGAGCAGTACTTC	CASRAGGREQYF
TRBV7-9	NA	TRBJ2-3	NA	TGTGCCAGCAGCTTCTTGGGCCGCACAGATACGCAGTATTTT	CASSFLGRTDTQYF
TRBV30	NA	TRBJ2-3	TRBD2	TGTGCCTGGAGCTCGGGGGGGGATACGCAGTATTTT	CAWSSGGDTQYF
TRBV7-2	NA	TRBJ1-5	TRBD1	TGTGCCAGCAGCTTAGATGGGACAGGGGGCCATCAGCCCCAGCATTTT	CASSLDGTGGHQPQHF
TRBV11-1	NA	TRBJ1-2	TRBD1	TGTGCCAGCAGCCCGGGACAGACTAACTATGGCTACACCTTC	CASSPGQTNYGYTF
TRBV11-2	NA	TRBJ2-5	NA	TGTGCCAGCAGCTTAGTATCCGGAATGAAGACCCAGTACTTC	CASSLVSGMKTQYF
TRBV5-1	NA	TRBJ2-7	NA	TGCGCCAGCAGCTTGCAGGGTCCAGACTACGAGCAGTACTTC	CASSLQGPDYEQYF
TRBV7-6	NA	TRBJ1-5	TRBD1	TGTGCCAGCAGCCTGAGTTCCACAGGGGGAAATCAGCCCCAGCATTTT	CASSLSSTGGNQPQHF
TRBV1	NA	TRBJ2-5	NA	TGCACCAGCAGCCAAGGGACTAGCGGGGCGCAAGAGACCCAGTACTTC	CTSSQGTSGAQETQYF
TRBV7-6	NA	TRBJ1-1	NA	TGTGCCAGCAGCTTAAGGGCCTTCAATCAGGGGTCGAACACTGAAGCTTTCTTT	CASSLRAFNQGSNTEAFF